This TCR beta chain was captured in a study of T cell responses to AZD1222 COVID-19 vaccine. The study's findings and limits: Targets within unmutated variant regions were reportedly found for nearly half of spike-specific TCRs. Only 5 or 6 people who got AZD1222 tested seropositive at baseline.

About this clone: The antigen is undetermined.

Sequencing used immunoSEQ multiplex PCR; TCRdb keeps in-frame clones, though not all of them. Of some 150,000 clones listed, around 85% are singletons. Trimming took 3 bases from V and 5 from J; bases not matched to a gene: 6. CDR3 length: 15 amino acids. The germline gives CDR1 SGHTA, CDR2 FQGNSA. This sequence joins TRBV7-2 and TRBJ2-3, with 9 bases lining up with TRBD2. The specimen was peripheral blood, collected after recovery from COVID-19. This TCR derives from an adult who had recovered from COVID-19. This chain's CDR3 is CASSFAGGQGDTQYF. DNA for the CDR3: TGTGCCAGCAGCTTCGCGGGGGGGCAGGGAGATACGCAGTATTTT.